This T cell receptor (beta chain) is from a study of blood T cell repertoires in COVID-19. Overall study context: Whether acute or convalescent, the COVID-19 samples came from the United States, Italy and Spain.

This table comes from immunoSEQ multiplex PCR, and its TCRdb copy is limited to in-frame clones, with some not included. The table includes 200,000 to 250,000 clones, roughly 84% detected once. Recruits, aged about 18 to 89 years, lived in 24 US areas. Cohort allocation depended upon clinical history that participants reported. This CDR3 contains 14 residues. V is TRBV21-1 and J is TRBJ1-3; the DNA was not compared with TRBD1, the D call given in the table. TRBV21-1 has pseudogene status. The sample comprised PBMCs or T cells enriched from blood (not recorded which). This clonotype was sampled from a middle-aged woman who had recovered from COVID-19. CDR3 amino acids: CASSSQGTGNTIYF. In DNA form, the CDR3 reads TGTGCCAGCAGCTCACAGGGAACTGGAAACACCATATATTTT.